The rows below give T cell receptor beta chains drawn from one sample of a study of shared clonotypes between healthy human individuals. TCRdb's table, derived via immunoSEQ multiplex PCR, lists solely in-frame clones and lacks some. The table lists roughly 720,000 clones, 80% to 95% of them singletons. The specimen sequenced was memory CD8+ T cells from PBMCs. Source of these receptors: a man younger than 30 in good health. Some clones in this sample may be carry-over from other donors' samples. CDR3s include the opening cysteine and the closing phenylalanine or tryptophan. D genes are given only for firm matches. Size tells how often a clone was seen (once, few, many) or the class of an expanded clone, and some rows leave it out.

V,D,size,J,CDR3,DNA
TRBV30,NA,few,TRBJ1-1,CAWSVSTTTEAFF,TGTGCCTGGAGTGTCTCGACGACCACTGAAGCTTTCTTT
TRBV19,NA,NA,TRBJ2-1,CASSIAGADYNEQFF,TGTGCCAGTAGTATAGCGGGGGCCGATTACAATGAGCAGTTCTTC
TRBV6-4,TRBD2,NA,TRBJ2-1,CASSEDGRSEQFF,TGTGCCAGCAGTGAGGACGGGAGGAGTGAGCAGTTCTTC
TRBV13,NA,few,TRBJ1-1,CASSFGTEGYTEAFF,TGTGCCAGCAGCTTTGGGACGGAGGGATACACTGAAGCTTTCTTT
TRBV19,NA,NA,TRBJ2-1,CASSVAYNEQFF,TGTGCCAGTAGTGTCGCCTACAATGAGCAGTTCTTC
TRBV23-1,NA,NA,TRBJ2-7,CASSQRGDLYEQYF,TGCGCCAGCAGTCAGAGGGGGGATTTGTACGAGCAGTACTTC
TRBV5-1,TRBD2,NA,TRBJ2-7,CASSWPGPRTSGNAYEQYF,TGCGCCAGCAGCTGGCCTGGCCCCCGGACTAGCGGAAATGCCTACGAGCAGTACTTC
TRBV28,NA,NA,TRBJ1-2,CASSAGEGYGYTF,TGTGCCAGCAGTGCCGGGGAGGGCTATGGCTACACCTTC
TRBV27,NA,NA,TRBJ2-3,CASSFPRSDTQYF,TGTGCCAGCAGTTTCCCCAGATCAGATACGCAGTATTTT
TRBV6-5,NA,NA,TRBJ2-2,CASSYTGTYQDGELFF,TGTGCCAGCAGTTACACCGGGACTTACCAAGACGGGGAGCTGTTTTTT
TRBV2,NA,NA,TRBJ2-7,CASSAPQDEQYF,TGTGCCAGCAGTGCCCCCCAAGACGAGCAGTACTTC
TRBV10-3,TRBD1,NA,TRBJ1-2,CAISESGQGDIDGYTF,TGTGCCATCAGTGAGTCGGGACAGGGGGATATCGATGGCTACACCTTC
TRBV7-9,TRBD2,NA,TRBJ2-7,CASSFTSGYEQYF,TGTGCCAGCAGCTTTACTAGCGGTTACGAGCAGTACTTC
TRBV6-6,TRBD2,once,TRBJ2-1,CASSPLLAGAYNEQFF,TGTGCCAGCAGCCCCCTTCTAGCGGGAGCCTACAATGAGCAGTTCTTC
TRBV2,NA,NA,TRBJ1-5,CASSEALGGQPQHF,TGTGCCAGCAGTGAAGCCCTGGGCGGGCAGCCCCAGCATTTT
TRBV28,NA,NA,TRBJ2-5,CASSRGRGRGEETQYF,TGTGCCAGCAGCCGGGGCCGGGGCAGGGGGGAAGAGACCCAGTACTTC